This TCR beta chain was found in a study of somatic mutations in T cells in chronic GVHD (dated by TCRdb to 2018 to 2021). Genomic DNA was isolated and then used for the TCRbeta deep sequencing. TCRbeta CDR3 sequencing and initial data processing were performed with the immunoSEQ assay as a commercial service. The authors' analysis ran thus. Reads were demultiplexed, adapter and primer sequences were trimmed, similar clones were merged through frequency-ratio clustering, and V, D, J genes were annotated using IMGT. Sourced from immuneACCESS, this table was stored by TCRdb with only in-frame sequences that have V and J called. A share of the clones is absent; for the studies checked, an unresolved V gene accounts for under half, and the remainder has no known explanation. V, J and clone size are taken as reported in that table, and D and trimming were inferred from the DNA itself. The sample has around 13,000 clones on record, approximately 78% of them singletons. The ten largest account for roughly 32% of the sample.

This clone was recorded a few times. Its antigen has not been determined. Base qualities are not at hand, and no much larger clone is one base apart. For sorting, staining was done with anti-CD3, anti-CD4, anti-CD8 and a Vbeta20 antibody from the IOTest Beta Mark kit on a FACSAria III, reaching purity above 97%. Peripheral blood was collected in sodium heparin tubes, and mononuclear cells were isolated by Ficoll-Paque PLUS density gradient centrifugation. Before TCRbeta deep sequencing, the CD4+ Vbeta20+, CD4+ Vbeta20-, and CD8+ T cell fractions were FACS-sorted. From V the trimming removes 2 bases and from J it removes 2 bases, while the gene matches leave 4 bases of the junction unaccounted for. The CDR3, from cysteine to phenylalanine, totals 16 residues. Only CDR3 DNA is held: 48 bases, read in frame from base 1. Sequences MNHEY (CDR1) and SVGAGI (CDR2) are obtained from the germline V gene.

This chain joins TRBV6-5 to TRBJ2-7, and 12 junctional nucleotides match TRBD2. The receptor was isolated from a male patient between 45 and 59 years old with chronic graft-versus-host disease. After a transplant, certain T cells may trace back to the graft donor. The sequencing input was Vbeta20-negative CD4+ T cells from blood. Interpreted using the paper, the cell subset or site label stands for: CD4+ T cells sorted as TCR Vbeta20 negative by flow cytometry. CDR3 loop: CASSYGLAGGPYEQYF. The nucleotide sequence reads as follows: TGTGCCAGCAGTTACGGCCTAGCGGGAGGGCCCTACGAGCAGTACTTC.